The TCR beta chain described here comes from a study of early T cells in non-severe SARS-CoV-2 infection. Study background: Unpaired chains resulted from sequencing bulk RNA of unsorted whole blood.

This clonotype has just a few counts. The antigen is not known. Individual cDNA molecules received unique molecular identifiers. One entry per CDR3 protein results from TCRdb running MiXCR on the 5' RACE reads. The data contain 65,000 to 85,000 distinct CDR3 sequences, roughly an eighth of them singletons. Whole-study findings and limits: CD4 and private specificities were missed by VDJdb matching, which favored anti-spike CD8 responses.

The receptor's source is an adult who was a healthcare worker with PCR-confirmed SARS-CoV-2 infection or an uninfected control (not recorded which). Material: whole blood.

The CDR3 nucleotides read TGTGCCAGCAGCGTAGCTAGCGGGAGTAATACGCAGTATTTT. Its protein product is CASSVASGSNTQYF. The chain couples TRBV9 to TRBJ2-3, with 10 bases fitting TRBD2. J lost 7 bases, V lost 0 bases, and 2 bases had no gene match. The germline CDR1 and CDR2 sequences are SGDLS and YYNGEE. CDR3 length: 14 amino acids.